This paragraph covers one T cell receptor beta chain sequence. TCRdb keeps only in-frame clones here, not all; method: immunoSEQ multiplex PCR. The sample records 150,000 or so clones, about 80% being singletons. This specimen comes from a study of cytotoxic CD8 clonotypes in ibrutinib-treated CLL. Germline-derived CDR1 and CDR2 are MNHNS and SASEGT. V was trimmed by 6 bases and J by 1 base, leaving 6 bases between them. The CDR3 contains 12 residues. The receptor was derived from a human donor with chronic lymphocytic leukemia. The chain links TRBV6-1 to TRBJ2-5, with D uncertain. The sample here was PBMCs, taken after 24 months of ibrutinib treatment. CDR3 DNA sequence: TGTGCCAGCAGGGGTTTCCAAGAGACCCAGTACTTC. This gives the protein CASRGFQETQYF.